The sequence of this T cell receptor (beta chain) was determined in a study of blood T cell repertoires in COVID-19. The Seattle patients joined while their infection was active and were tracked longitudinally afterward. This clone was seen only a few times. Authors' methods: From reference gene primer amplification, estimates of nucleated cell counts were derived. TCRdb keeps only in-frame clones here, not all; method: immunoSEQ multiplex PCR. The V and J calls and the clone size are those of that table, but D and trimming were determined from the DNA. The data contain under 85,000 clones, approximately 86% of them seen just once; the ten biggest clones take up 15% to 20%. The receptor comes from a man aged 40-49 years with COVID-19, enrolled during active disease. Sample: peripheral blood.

The CDR3 DNA sequence: TGTGCCAGCAGCCTATTCTCTAGCAGCTATGGCTACACCTTC. It yields the protein CASSLFSSSYGYTF. The rearrangement joins TRBV7-8 to TRBJ1-2; D gene unclear. V lost 5 bases and J lost 4, with 14 bases in between. The CDR3 is 14 residues long. Germline V gene sequence: CDR1 SGHVS, CDR2 FQNEAQ.